This T cell receptor (beta chain) was identified during a study of T cells after yellow fever vaccination. The study, taken as a whole, reports: Reappearance after the booster was seen for most primary-vaccination clones, at 95% to 96% CD4 and 70% to 90% CD8. A minor fraction of clonotypes spanned both CD4 and CD8 compartments.

Conversion of TCR transcripts into cDNA relied on 5'RACE template switching, which added a universal primer site and UMIs. One entry per CDR3 protein results from TCRdb running MiXCR on the 5' RACE reads. The sample records 550,000 or so distinct CDR3 sequences, less than 20% being singletons. This clonotype was observed a few times. What it binds is not known. Trimming took off 3 bases at V and 5 bases at J, with 11 bases between the two ends. The CDR3 runs 15 residues. The input for sequencing was PBMCs, taken 15 days after the yellow fever booster vaccination. This clonotype originated in a man in his thirties or forties who received the YFV17D yellow fever vaccine. The rearrangement joins TRBV12-3 or TRBV12-4 to TRBJ1-6; D is unclear. CDR3 protein: CASSLGQGNNSPLHF. The CDR3 coding sequence is TGTGCCAGCAGTTTGGGTCAAGGGAATAATTCACCCCTCCACTTT.